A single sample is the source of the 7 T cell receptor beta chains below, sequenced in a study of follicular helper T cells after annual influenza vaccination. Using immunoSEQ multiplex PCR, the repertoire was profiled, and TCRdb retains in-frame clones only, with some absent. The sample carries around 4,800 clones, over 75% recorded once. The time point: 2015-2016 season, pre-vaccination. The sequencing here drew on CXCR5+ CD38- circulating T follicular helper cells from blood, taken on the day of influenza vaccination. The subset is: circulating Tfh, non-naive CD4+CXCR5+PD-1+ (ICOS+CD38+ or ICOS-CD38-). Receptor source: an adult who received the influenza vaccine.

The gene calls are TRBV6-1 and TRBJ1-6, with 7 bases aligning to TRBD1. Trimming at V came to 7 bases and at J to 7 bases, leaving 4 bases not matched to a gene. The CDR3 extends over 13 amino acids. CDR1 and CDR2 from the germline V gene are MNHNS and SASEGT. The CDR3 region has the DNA TGTGCCAGCAAGTCGGGACAGAATTCACCCCTCCACTTT. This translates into CASKSGQNSPLHF.

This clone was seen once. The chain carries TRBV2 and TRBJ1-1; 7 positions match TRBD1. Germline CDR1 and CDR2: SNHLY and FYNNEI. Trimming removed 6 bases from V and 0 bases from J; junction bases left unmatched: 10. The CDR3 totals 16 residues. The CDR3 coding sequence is TGTGCCAGCAGGTGGCAGGGGGGGGTCGTGAACACTGAAGCTTTCTTT. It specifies CASRWQGGVVNTEAFF.

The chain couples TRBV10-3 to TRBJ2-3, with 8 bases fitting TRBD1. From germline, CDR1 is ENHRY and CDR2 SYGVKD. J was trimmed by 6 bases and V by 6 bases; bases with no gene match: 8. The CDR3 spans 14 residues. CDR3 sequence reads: CAIRSGTGSDTQYF. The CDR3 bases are TGTGCCATCAGATCCGGGACAGGTAGCGATACGCAGTATTTT.

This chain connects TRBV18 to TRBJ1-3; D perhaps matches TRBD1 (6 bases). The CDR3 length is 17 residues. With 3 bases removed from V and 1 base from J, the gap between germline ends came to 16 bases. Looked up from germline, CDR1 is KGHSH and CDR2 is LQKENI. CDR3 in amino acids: CASSPGAGDGSGNTIYF. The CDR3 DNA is TGTGCCAGCTCACCGGGGGCCGGGGACGGTTCTGGAAACACCATATATTTT.

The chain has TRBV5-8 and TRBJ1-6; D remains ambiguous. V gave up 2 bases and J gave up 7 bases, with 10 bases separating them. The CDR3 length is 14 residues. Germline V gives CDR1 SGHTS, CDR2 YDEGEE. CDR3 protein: CASSLGRNNSPLHF. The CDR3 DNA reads TGTGCCAGCAGCTTAGGACGGAACAATTCACCCCTCCACTTT.

The CDR3 coding sequence is TGTGCCAGCAGCTCTCTTCGCACCGGGGAGCTGTTTTTT. Residues: CASSSLRTGELFF. J is TRBJ2-2 and V is TRBV5-4; D uncertain. V lost 3 bases, J lost 4 bases, and 7 bases lay in between. The CDR3 sequence is 13 residues long. CDR1 SGHNT and CDR2 YYREEE come from the germline V gene (reference sequence).

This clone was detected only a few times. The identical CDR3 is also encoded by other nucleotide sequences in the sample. The CDR3 DNA reads TGTGCCAGCAGTCGAGACAGGGGTAAATCCTACGAGCAGTACTTC. This codes for CASSRDRGKSYEQYF. The chain joins TRBV6-5 to TRBJ2-7, with 8 bases that match TRBD1. Germline CDR1 is MNHEY and CDR2 is SVGAGI. There are 15 residues in the CDR3. The J segment lost 1 base and the V segment lost 5 bases, leaving 7 bases of the junction unmatched.